Each of the 24 T cell receptor beta chains below was sequenced from the same sample in a study of siplizumab effects on memory and regulatory T cells (dated by TCRdb to the late 2010s). Libraries were prepared through the immunoSEQ multiplex PCR assay. TCRdb obtained this table from immuneACCESS and retained in-frame rearrangements with V and J assigned. These tables miss some clones; where compared with another copy, unresolved V genes account for less than half of the shortfall, and the remainder is unexplained. The sample table lists about 120,000 clones, 93% of them with a count of one. The top ten clones comprise over 0.15% of the sample. The sequencing input was non-Treg CD4+ T cells sorted from blood. What this sample's cell subset or site label stands for: FACS-sorted unstimulated CD4+ non-regulatory T cells. Every receptor here comes from a human donor in good health.

CDR3 sequence: CASSPNGRGVNYGYTF. As DNA, the CDR3 is TGTGCCAGCAGCCCAAATGGCAGGGGTGTGAACTATGGCTACACCTTC. The V gene is TRBV7-9, the J gene TRBJ1-2, with D possibly matching TRBD1 (6 bases). The CDR3 loop spans 16 amino acids. Germline V CDR1 and CDR2: SEHNR, FQNEAQ (reference sequence). V lost 5 bases and J 2 bases, leaving 18 bases between the germline ends.

Regarding this clone: The sample contains more than one DNA sequence encoding this CDR3. The chain carries TRBV19 and TRBJ1-2, with D maybe TRBD1 (5 bases). Germline V gives CDR1 LNHDA, CDR2 SQIVND (reference sequence). This CDR3 has 15 amino acids. Trimming pared 3 bases from V and 2 bases from J, leaving 13 bases between. CDR3: CASSISPGGNYGYTF. The CDR3 DNA follows: TGTGCCAGTAGTATCTCCCCGGGGGGGAACTATGGCTACACCTTC.

V and J are TRBV7-6 and TRBJ2-3; D unclear. Germline V gene data show CDR1 as SGHVS and CDR2 as FNYEAQ. The V end was cut by 0 bases, the J end by 6 bases, with 4 bases between. The CDR3 extends over 12 amino acids. The DNA for the CDR3 is TGTGCCAGCAGCTTAGCGGCCGATACGCAGTATTTT. It is translated as CASSLAADTQYF. Drawing the rest from reference TRBV7-6 and TRBJ2-3, the complete variable domain is GAGVSQSPRYKVTKRGQDVALRCDPISGHVSLYWYRQALGQGPEFLTYFNYEAQQDKSGLPNDRFSAERPEGSISTLTIQRTEQRDSAMYRCASSLAADTQYFGPGTRLTVL.

The rearrangement uses TRBV10-3 and TRBJ2-2; TRBD2 matches 8 bases. V was clipped by 5 bases and J by 1 base; unmatched bases: 3. Germline CDR1 and CDR2: ENHRY and SYGVKD. The CDR3 is 15 residues long. The CDR3 reads CAISTGGRNTGELFF. The CDR3, as DNA: TGTGCCATCAGTACGGGGGGGCGGAACACCGGGGAGCTGTTTTTT.

This chain joins TRBV18 and TRBJ1-1; 10 nucleotides match TRBD1. V lost 8 bases, J lost 4 bases, and 13 bases stayed unmatched. The CDR3 loop spans 16 amino acids. In germline, CDR1 is KGHSH, CDR2 LQKENI. The CDR3 bases are TGTGCCAGCCAGGCCGCTCAGACAGGGGGCCGCACTGAAGCTTTCTTT. Its protein product is CASQAAQTGGRTEAFF. The complete variable domain, with remaining parts taken from reference TRBV18 and TRBJ1-1, reads NAGVMQNPRHLVRRRGQEARLRCSPMKGHSHVYWYRQLPEEGLKFMVYLQKENIIDESGMPKERFSAEFPKEGPSILRIQQVVRGDSAAYFCASQAAQTGGRTEAFFGQGTRLTVV.

This clone is a singleton in its sample. The chain couples TRBV7-3 to TRBJ2-1, with TRBD1 matching over 9 bases. Germline V gene sequence: CDR1 SGHTA, CDR2 FQGTGA. The CDR3 spans 18 residues. The trim removed 3 bases at V and 9 bases at J, leaving 18 bases unmatched. As DNA, the CDR3 is TGTGCCAGCAGCTTTCAATTACCAGGGACAGGGAGTGCCAGTGAGCAGTTCTTC. This encodes CASSFQLPGTGSASEQFF.

This clone came up once. The V gene is TRBV6-5, the J gene TRBJ2-3; D not resolved. Trimming removed 8 bases at V and 2 bases at J, with 8 bases between. Germline loops: CDR1 MNHEY, CDR2 SVGAGI. The CDR3 contains 12 residues. CDR3 in amino acids: CASGWNTDTQYF. The CDR3 region has the DNA TGTGCCAGCGGTTGGAACACAGATACGCAGTATTTT.

The V call is TRBV6-5, the J call TRBJ2-2; the match to TRBD1 covers 8 bases. CDR1 and CDR2 (germline): MNHEY, SVGAGI. The CDR3 covers 15 residues. V lost 6 bases to trimming and J lost 2 bases; unmatched junction nucleotides: 5. CDR3 in DNA: TGTGCCAGCAGCCCAGGACAGGGTAACACCGGGGAGCTGTTTTTT. This sequence encodes CASSPGQGNTGELFF.

V usage is TRBV4-1 and J usage is TRBJ1-5; tentative D call: TRBD1 (5 bases). In germline, CDR1 is MGHRA, CDR2 YSYEKL. V was clipped by 2 bases and J by 4 bases, with 12 bases between them. This CDR3 contains 15 residues. CDR3 DNA sequence: TGCGCCAGCAGCCAAACAGGACACCAAAATCAGCCCCAGCATTTT. This codes for CASSQTGHQNQPQHF.

This clone was seen once. V and J are TRBV10-1 and TRBJ2-7; no firm D call. The CDR3 runs to 17 residues. With 0 bases removed from V and 0 bases from J, the gap between germline ends came to 15 bases. Germline assignment: CDR1 WNHNN and CDR2 SYGVQD (reference sequence). In DNA, the CDR3 is TGCGCCAGCAGTGAGTCCTACCAAAGACATCCCTCCTACGAGCAGTACTTC. Its translation is CASSESYQRHPSYEQYF.

This chain joins TRBV28 and TRBJ1-4, with 7 bases matching TRBD1. Germline CDR1 MDHEN, CDR2 SYDVKM. The CDR3 contains 14 residues. V lost 5 bases and J lost 5; bases outside the gene matches: 5. DNA for the CDR3: TGTGCCAGCAGTCCAGGGACAGAAAATGAAAAACTGTTTTTT. This codes for CASSPGTENEKLFF.

This chain joins TRBV7-9 and TRBJ1-1; possible D gene TRBD1, 6 bases. The CDR3 has 13 residues. Per the germline V gene, CDR1 is SEHNR and CDR2 is FQNEAQ (reference sequence). V was cut by 3 bases and J by 4 bases, with 9 bases left in between. This chain's CDR3 is CASSFTGITEAFF. The CDR3 DNA reads TGTGCCAGCAGCTTTACAGGGATCACTGAAGCTTTCTTT.

This clone was observed a handful of times. CDR3 sequence (DNA): TGTGCCAGCAGTGACTCCAGACCGACAGGGGACACTGAAGCTTTCTTT. Its protein is CASSDSRPTGDTEAFF. The chain joins TRBV6-4 to TRBJ1-1; 8 bases fit TRBD1. Germline lookup yields CDR1 MRHNA and CDR2 SNTAGT. The CDR3 extends over 16 amino acids. V was clipped by 0 bases and J by 3 bases; unmatched bases: 6.

This clone appeared a single time. The chain recombines TRBV25-1 with TRBJ2-7; 10 bases agree with TRBD1. The trim removed 2 bases at V and 3 bases at J, leaving 4 bases unmatched. The CDR3 extends over 15 amino acids. From germline, CDR1 is MGHDK and CDR2 SYGVNS. CDR3 loop: CASSEAGTGVYEQYF. The CDR3 coding sequence is TGTGCCAGCAGTGAAGCCGGGACAGGGGTCTACGAGCAGTACTTC.

This chain uses TRBV5-1 with TRBJ2-1, with D perhaps matching TRBD1 (5 bases). The CDR3 consists of 14 residues. Germline V gene data show CDR1 as SGHRS and CDR2 as YFSETQ. V was cut by 0 bases and J by 7 bases, with 11 bases left in between. The CDR3 loop is CASSLGGTANEQFF. CDR3 sequence (DNA): TGCGCCAGCAGCTTGGGGGGCACGGCGAATGAGCAGTTCTTC.

There are a few counts of this clone. V gene TRBV5-4 combines with J gene TRBJ1-5, with unresolved D. This CDR3 comprises 12 residues. Trimming shortened V by 7 bases and J by 7 bases, and 12 bases separated the two germline ends. In germline, CDR1 is SGHNT, CDR2 YYREEE (reference sequence). The CDR3 loop reads CASCLLRQPQHF. The CDR3 coding sequence is TGTGCCAGCTGTCTCCTCAGGCAGCCCCAGCATTTT.

This clone has a single count. The rearrangement links TRBV4-2 to TRBJ1-6; no reliable D call. The CDR3 is 19 residues long. V shed 0 bases and J shed 0 bases, with 15 bases lying between them. The germline V gene has CDR1 LGHNA and CDR2 YNFKEQ. The CDR3 spells CASSQDDWQESSYNSPLHF. The CDR3 DNA sequence: TGTGCCAGCAGCCAAGATGATTGGCAGGAAAGCTCCTATAATTCACCCCTCCACTTT.

This clone has a single count. This chain links TRBV7-2 with TRBJ2-1; D gene uncertain. This CDR3 is built from 16 residues. The germline V and J ends were trimmed by 8 bases and 4 bases, with 21 bases remaining between them. Germline V gene sequence: CDR1 SGHTA, CDR2 FQGNSA. CDR3 protein: CASQMGLAGRYNEQFF. CDR3 nucleotide sequence: TGTGCCAGCCAAATGGGGTTGGCTGGGCGATACAATGAGCAGTTCTTC. Variable domain in full (rest from reference TRBV7-2 and TRBJ2-1): GAGVSQSPSNKVTEKGKDVELRCDPISGHTALYWYRQSLGQGLEFLIYFQGNSAPDKSGLPSDRFSAERTGGSVSTLTIQRTQQEDSAVYLCASQMGLAGRYNEQFFGPGTRLTVL.

This clone was observed a few times. The chain carries TRBV18 and TRBJ1-5, with TRBD1 matching over 10 bases. Unmatched junction bases numbered 2, after V lost 4 bases and J lost 5 bases. The germline V gene has CDR1 KGHSH and CDR2 LQKENI. The CDR3 extends over 14 amino acids. The CDR3 DNA sequence: TGTGCCAGCTCACGACAGGGGGCGGATCAGCCCCAGCATTTT. Amino acids: CASSRQGADQPQHF.

The J gene is TRBJ2-3, the V gene TRBV11-2; tentatively, D is TRBD2 (5 bases). CDR1 is SGHAT and CDR2 is FQNNGV in the germline V gene. CDR3 length equals 13 residues. Trimming removed 4 bases at V and 4 bases at J, with 9 bases between. The CDR3 bases are TGTGCCAGCAGCTCCGGAGCGGCAGATACGCAGTATTTT. As protein: CASSSGAADTQYF. Full variable domain (remainder filled in from reference TRBV11-2 and TRBJ2-3): EAGVAQSPRYKIIEKRQSVAFWCNPISGHATLYWYQQILGQGPKLLIQFQNNGVVDDSQLPKDRFSAERLKGVDSTLKIQPAKLEDSAVYLCASSSGAADTQYFGPGTRLTVL.

The V gene is TRBV6-4, the J gene TRBJ2-5, with TRBD1 matching 9 bases. With V trimmed by 5 bases and J by 2 bases, 6 bases remained unmatched. This CDR3 has 15 amino acids. Germline assignment: CDR1 MRHNA and CDR2 SNTAGT. This CDR3 is CASSKGQGGQETQYF. Written as DNA, the CDR3 is TGTGCCAGCAGTAAGGGACAGGGAGGGCAAGAGACCCAGTACTTC.

The V and J genes are TRBV7-9 and TRBJ2-1; D is unclear. V lost 0 bases and J 9 bases, leaving 9 bases between the germline ends. Germline-derived CDR1 and CDR2 are SEHNR and FQNEAQ (reference sequence). The CDR3 length is 13 residues. The CDR3 sequence is CASSLAGYGEQFF. The CDR3 DNA sequence: TGTGCCAGCAGCTTAGCGGGGTACGGTGAGCAGTTCTTC.

This chain uses TRBV6-5 with TRBJ1-1; D perhaps matches TRBD1 (5 bases). The CDR3 runs 14 residues. The V gene lost 4 bases and the J gene lost 10 bases, with 19 bases spanning the gap. Germline V gene lookup returns CDR1 MNHEY and CDR2 SVGAGI. CDR3 loop: CASSSPPAGSLAFF. CDR3 DNA sequence: TGTGCCAGCAGTTCCCCACCGGCAGGGAGTTTAGCTTTCTTT.

This chain links TRBV20-1 with TRBJ2-3; D tentatively fits TRBD1 or TRBD2 (5 bases each). The V end was cut by 5 bases, the J end by 3 bases, with 6 bases between. Germline V gives CDR1 DFQATT, CDR2 SNEGSKA (reference sequence). The CDR3 is 11 amino acids. In DNA, the CDR3 is TGCAGTGCTGGGGGTACAGATACGCAGTATTTT. As protein: CSAGGTDTQYF.